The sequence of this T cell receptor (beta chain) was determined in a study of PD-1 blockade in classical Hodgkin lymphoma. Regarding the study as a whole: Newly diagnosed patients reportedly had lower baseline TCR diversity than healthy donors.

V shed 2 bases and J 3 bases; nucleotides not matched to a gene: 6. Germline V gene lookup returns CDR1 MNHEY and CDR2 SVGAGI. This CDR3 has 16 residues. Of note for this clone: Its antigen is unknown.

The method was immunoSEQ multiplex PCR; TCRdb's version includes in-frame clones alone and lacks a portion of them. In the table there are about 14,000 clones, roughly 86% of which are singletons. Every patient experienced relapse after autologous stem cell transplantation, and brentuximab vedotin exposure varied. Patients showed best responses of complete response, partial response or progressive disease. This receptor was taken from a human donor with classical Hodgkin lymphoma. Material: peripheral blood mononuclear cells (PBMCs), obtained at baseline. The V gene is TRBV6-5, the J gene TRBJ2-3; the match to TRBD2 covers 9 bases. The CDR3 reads CASSYGGLAGTDTQYF. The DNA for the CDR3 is TGTGCCAGCAGTTACGGGGGGCTAGCGGGGACAGATACGCAGTATTTT.